The sequence of this TCR beta chain was determined in a study of tumor-infiltrating lymphocytes in primary liver carcinoma. This CDR3 comprises 16 residues. In germline, CDR1 is SGHVS, CDR2 FQNEAQ. V trimming: 4 bases; J trimming: 4 bases; junction bases outside the gene matches: 10. The authors made TCR beta cDNA from approximately 500 ng total RNA with a constant-region primer. Slightly modified ARM-PCR with three nested multiplex PCR rounds yielded TCR beta libraries. The two initial PCR rounds, nine to eleven cycles each, used TRBV1-TRBV30 forward and C-beta reverse primers. TCRdb reanalysed the multiplex PCR reads using MiXCR and keeps one entry per CDR3 protein. The sample contains approximately 300,000 distinct CDR3 sequences, over 55% of which appear only once. Researchers drew blood RNA from unsorted whole blood and extracted germline DNA as well.

This sequence originates from a man between 35 and 55 years old with primary liver carcinoma and hepatitis B virus infection. Sequencing was carried out using peripheral blood. The rearrangement uses TRBV7-8 and TRBJ2-5; TRBD2 agrees at 9 bases. CDR3 DNA: TGTGCCAGCAGCTCTGGGGCTAGCGGGATCAGAGAGACCCAGTACTTC. Translated: CASSSGASGIRETQYF.